Sequencing of this T cell receptor (beta chain) was carried out in a study of blood T cell repertoires in COVID-19. The CDR3 extends over 13 amino acids. CDR1 and CDR2 (germline): SGHDT, YYEEEE. The germline V and J ends were trimmed by 2 bases and 0 bases, with 3 bases remaining between them. The Seattle patients joined while their infection was active and were tracked longitudinally afterward. The protocol was immunoSEQ multiplex PCR, while the TCRdb copy is restricted to in-frame clones and leaves out a portion. The table records more than 350,000 clones, roughly 90% of them present only once. The genes are TRBV5-6 and TRBJ1-3; no definite D call. Specimen: peripheral blood. The TCR comes from a woman in her 30s with COVID-19, enrolled during active disease. CDR3 protein: CASSFYSGNTIYF. In nucleotides, the CDR3 is TGTGCCAGCAGCTTTTACTCTGGAAACACCATATATTTT.